This entry describes one TCR beta chain. The antigen is undetermined. This record comes from a study of shared clonotypes between healthy human individuals. Study findings and constraints: Sequencing depth was predicted to influence how clonotypes are shared among donors. On the whole, naive subsets had larger estimated richness than memory subsets had.

V lost 6 bases and J lost 5; bases outside the gene matches: 11. This CDR3 region has 15 residues. Germline V gene data show CDR1 as KGHSH and CDR2 as LQKENI. The CD4+ fraction was divided into a CD45RA+ naive subset and a CD45RA-negative memory subset. Only in-frame clones appear in the TCRdb table, and some are missing; sequencing was by immunoSEQ multiplex PCR. Of about 300,000 clones in the sample, over 65% were seen once. The sequence came from a man between 25 and 39 years old in good health. The J gene is TRBJ2-5, the V gene TRBV18; TRBD1 aligns across 8 bases. Specimen: memory CD4+ T cells sorted from blood. Subset described: CD45RA-negative fraction. The CDR3 coding sequence is TGTGCCAGCTCCCGGGTACCGGGACAGGAGGAGACCCAGTACTTC. Protein: CASSRVPGQEETQYF.